The source of this TCR beta chain is a study of cytomegalovirus exposure and HLA in healthy donors. Study findings and constraints: A further, later analysis showed that HLA-associated TCR beta chains (compared with equally common others) were more clonally expanded. Reportedly, fewer N-insertions than the roughly 700-donor mean appeared in an Asian-associated ancestry cluster in a later analysis. In a later analysis, at a false discovery rate of 0.05, roughly 17,000 TCR beta sequences matched HLA alleles. Productive status was seen about 87% or about 30% of the time for most TCR beta V segments in an earlier analysis.

The germline V gene encodes CDR1 MNHNS and CDR2 SASEGT. V was clipped by 7 bases and J by 2 bases, with 13 bases between them. The CDR3 sequence is 14 residues long. This clone was counted only a few times. Its antigen is unknown. Amplification used 60 Vbeta primers and 13 Jbeta primers. Using immunoSEQ multiplex PCR, the repertoire was profiled, and TCRdb retains in-frame clones only, with some absent. The sample yields 150,000 or so clones, roughly four fifths seen once. The rearrangement links TRBV6-1 to TRBJ2-3; D possibly corresponds to TRBD1 (5 bases). This sequence was found in a man younger than 35 in good health and CMV-seropositive. The sample comprised PBMCs. CDR3 sequence: CASKQGMDTDTQYF. The CDR3 DNA sequence: TGTGCCAGCAAGCAGGGAATGGACACAGATACGCAGTATTTT.